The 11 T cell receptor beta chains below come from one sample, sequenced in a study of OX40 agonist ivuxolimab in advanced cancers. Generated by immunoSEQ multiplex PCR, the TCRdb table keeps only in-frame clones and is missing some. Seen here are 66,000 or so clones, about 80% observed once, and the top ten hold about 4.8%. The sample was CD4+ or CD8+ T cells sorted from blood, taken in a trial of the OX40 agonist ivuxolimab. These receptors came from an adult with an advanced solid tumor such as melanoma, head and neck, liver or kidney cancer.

DNA of the CDR3: TGTGCCAGCGCCCATCGGGGTGAAGGAAACACCATATATTTT. Translation gives CASAHRGEGNTIYF. This chain connects TRBV5-5 to TRBJ1-3; D is uncertain. CDR3 length equals 14 residues. Germline V gives CDR1 SGHKS, CDR2 YYEKEE (reference sequence). The V end was cut by 7 bases, the J end by 4 bases, with 15 bases between.

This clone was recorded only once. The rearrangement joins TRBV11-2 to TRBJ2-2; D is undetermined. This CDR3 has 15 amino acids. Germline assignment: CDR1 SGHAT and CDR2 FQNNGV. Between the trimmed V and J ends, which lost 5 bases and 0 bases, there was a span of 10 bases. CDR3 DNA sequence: TGTGCCAGCAGCCTCCAACGCCCGAACACCGGGGAGCTGTTTTTT. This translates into CASSLQRPNTGELFF.

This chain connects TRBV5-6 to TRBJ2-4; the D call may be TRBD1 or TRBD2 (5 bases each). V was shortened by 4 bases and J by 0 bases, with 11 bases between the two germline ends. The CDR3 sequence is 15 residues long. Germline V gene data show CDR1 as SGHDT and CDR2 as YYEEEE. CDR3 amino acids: CASSIWGIAKNIQYF. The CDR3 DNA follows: TGTGCCAGCAGCATTTGGGGGATAGCCAAAAACATTCAGTACTTC.

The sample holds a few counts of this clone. The CDR3 is CASSLRGSPLHF. CDR3 DNA sequence: TGTGCCAGCAGCCTCAGGGGATCACCCCTCCACTTT. J is TRBJ1-6 and V is TRBV6-5; tentative D call: TRBD1 (6 bases). The length of the CDR3 is 12 residues. The germline gives CDR1 MNHEY, CDR2 SVGAGI. Deletions cut 6 bases from V and 10 bases from J, with 10 bases between.

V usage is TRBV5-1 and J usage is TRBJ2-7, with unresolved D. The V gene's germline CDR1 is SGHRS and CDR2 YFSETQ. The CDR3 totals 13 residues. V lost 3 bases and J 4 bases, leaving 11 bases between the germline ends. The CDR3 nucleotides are TGCGCCAGCAGCTCCGGAGACACTTACGAGCAGTACTTC. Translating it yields CASSSGDTYEQYF. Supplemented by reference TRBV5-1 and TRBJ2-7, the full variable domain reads KAGVTQTPRYLIKTRGQQVTLSCSPISGHRSVSWYQQTPGQGLQFLFEYFSETQRNKGNFPGRFSGRQFSNSRSEMNVSTLELGDSALYLCASSSGDTYEQYFGPGTRLTVT.

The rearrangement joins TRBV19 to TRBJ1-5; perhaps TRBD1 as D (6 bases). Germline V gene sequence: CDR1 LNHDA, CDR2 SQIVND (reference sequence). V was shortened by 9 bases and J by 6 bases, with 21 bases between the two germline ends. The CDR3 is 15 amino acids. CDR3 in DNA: TGTGCCAGCCACAGGGACCCCCTTGTCGGTCAGCCCCAGCATTTT. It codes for CASHRDPLVGQPQHF.

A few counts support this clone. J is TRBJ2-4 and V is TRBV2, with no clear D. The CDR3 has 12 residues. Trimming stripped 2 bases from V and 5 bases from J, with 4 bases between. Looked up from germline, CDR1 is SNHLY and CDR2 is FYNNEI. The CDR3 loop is CASSENENIQYF. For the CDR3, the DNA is TGTGCCAGCAGTGAAAATGAAAACATTCAGTACTTC.

CDR3 sequence reads: CASRGLGTGELFF. The CDR3, as DNA: TGTGCCAGCCGGGGTCTAGGGACCGGGGAGCTGTTTTTT. The chain uses TRBV19 and TRBJ2-2; D is possibly TRBD2 (5 bases). The CDR3 is 13 residues long. Trimming took 9 bases from V and 5 from J, leaving 13 bases between them. Germline loops: CDR1 LNHDA, CDR2 SQIVND (reference sequence). The complete variable domain, with remaining parts taken from reference TRBV19 and TRBJ2-2, reads DGGITQSPKYLFRKEGQNVTLSCEQNLNHDAMYWYRQDPGQGLRLIYYSQIVNDFQKGDIAEGYSVSREKKESFPLTVTSAQKNPTAFYLCASRGLGTGELFFGEGSRLTVL.

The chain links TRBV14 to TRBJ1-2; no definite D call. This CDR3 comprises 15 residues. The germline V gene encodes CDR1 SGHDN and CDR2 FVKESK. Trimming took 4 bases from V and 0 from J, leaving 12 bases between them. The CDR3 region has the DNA TGTGCCAGCAGCCGCAGTCTACGGGCTAACTATGGCTACACCTTC. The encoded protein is CASSRSLRANYGYTF.

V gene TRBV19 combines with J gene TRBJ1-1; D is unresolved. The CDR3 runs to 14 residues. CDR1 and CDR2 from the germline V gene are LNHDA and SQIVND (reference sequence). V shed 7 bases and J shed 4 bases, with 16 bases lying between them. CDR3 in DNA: TGTGCCAGTAAAGCATCCGGAGTTTTCACTGAAGCTTTCTTT. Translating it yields CASKASGVFTEAFF.

The CDR3 spells CASRYAQGGWEQYF. In DNA, the CDR3 is TGTGCCAGCAGATACGCGCAGGGGGGGTGGGAGCAGTACTTC. The genes are TRBV6-5 and TRBJ2-7, with D perhaps TRBD1 or TRBD2 (7 bases each). Germline V gene sequence: CDR1 MNHEY, CDR2 SVGAGI. This CDR3 has 14 residues. V gave up 6 bases and J gave up 7 bases, with 19 bases separating them.